This entry concerns a single TCR beta chain. The sample is drawn from a study of identifying expanded T cells in peripheral blood. Profiled with immunoSEQ multiplex PCR; TCRdb holds only in-frame clones, not every one. The data show some 100,000 clones, over 75% seen once. CDR1 and CDR2 (germline): SGHRS, YFSETQ. V was pared by 0 bases and J by 8 bases, with 1 base of the junction left unmatched. CDR3 length: 12 amino acids. The sample taken for sequencing was blood. The source of this sequence is a person aged 18-70 years in good health. The chain carries TRBV5-1 and TRBJ1-2, with 7 positions matching TRBD1. The CDR3 loop is CASSLGQGGYTF. The CDR3 DNA is TGCGCCAGCAGCTTGGGACAGGGCGGCTACACCTTC.